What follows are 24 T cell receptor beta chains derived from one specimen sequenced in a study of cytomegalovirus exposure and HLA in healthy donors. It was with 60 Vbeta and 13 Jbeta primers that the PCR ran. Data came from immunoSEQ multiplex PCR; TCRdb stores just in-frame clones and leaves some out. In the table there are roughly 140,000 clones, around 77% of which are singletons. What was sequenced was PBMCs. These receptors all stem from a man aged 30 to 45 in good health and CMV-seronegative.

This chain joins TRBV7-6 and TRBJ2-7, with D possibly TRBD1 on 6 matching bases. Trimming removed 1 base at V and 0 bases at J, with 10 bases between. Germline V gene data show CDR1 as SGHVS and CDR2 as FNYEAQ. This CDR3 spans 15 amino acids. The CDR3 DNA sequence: TGTGCCAGCAGCTTAGAACGAGGGGGCTCCTACGAGCAGTACTTC. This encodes CASSLERGGSYEQYF.

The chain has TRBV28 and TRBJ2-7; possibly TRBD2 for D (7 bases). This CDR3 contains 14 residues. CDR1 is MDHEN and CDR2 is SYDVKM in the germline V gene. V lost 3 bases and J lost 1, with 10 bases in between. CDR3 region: CASSFRGGSYEQYF. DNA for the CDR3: TGTGCCAGCAGTTTTAGGGGGGGGTCCTACGAGCAGTACTTC.

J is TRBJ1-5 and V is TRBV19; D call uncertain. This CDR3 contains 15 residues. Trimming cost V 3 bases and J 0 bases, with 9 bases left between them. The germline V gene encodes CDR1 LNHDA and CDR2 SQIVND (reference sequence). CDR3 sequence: CASSMSPPSNQPQHF. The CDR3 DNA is TGTGCCAGTAGTATGAGTCCCCCTAGCAATCAGCCCCAGCATTTT.

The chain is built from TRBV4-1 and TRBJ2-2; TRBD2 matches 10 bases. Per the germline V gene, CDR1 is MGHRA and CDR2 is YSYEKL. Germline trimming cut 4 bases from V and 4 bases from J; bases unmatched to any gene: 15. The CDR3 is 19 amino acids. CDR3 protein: CASSLSAHGLAETTGELFF. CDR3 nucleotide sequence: TGCGCCAGCAGCCTAAGCGCCCATGGACTAGCGGAGACCACCGGGGAGCTGTTTTTT.

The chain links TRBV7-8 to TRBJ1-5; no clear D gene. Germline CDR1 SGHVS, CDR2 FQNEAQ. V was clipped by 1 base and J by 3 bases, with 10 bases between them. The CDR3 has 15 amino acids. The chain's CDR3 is CASSLVSGINQPQHF. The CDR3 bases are TGTGCCAGCAGCTTAGTGTCCGGGATCAATCAGCCCCAGCATTTT.

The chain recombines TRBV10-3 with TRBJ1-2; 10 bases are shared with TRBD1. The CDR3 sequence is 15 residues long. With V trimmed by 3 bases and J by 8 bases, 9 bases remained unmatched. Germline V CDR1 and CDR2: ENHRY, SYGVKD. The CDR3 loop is CAISEQRDRGEGYTF. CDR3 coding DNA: TGTGCCATCAGTGAACAAAGGGACAGGGGTGAAGGCTACACCTTC.

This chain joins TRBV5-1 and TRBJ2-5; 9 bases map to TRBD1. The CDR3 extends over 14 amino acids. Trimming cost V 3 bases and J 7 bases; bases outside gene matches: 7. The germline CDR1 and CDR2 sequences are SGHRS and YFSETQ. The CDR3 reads CASSWGDRDSTQYF. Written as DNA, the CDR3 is TGCGCCAGCAGCTGGGGGGACAGGGATTCGACCCAGTACTTC.

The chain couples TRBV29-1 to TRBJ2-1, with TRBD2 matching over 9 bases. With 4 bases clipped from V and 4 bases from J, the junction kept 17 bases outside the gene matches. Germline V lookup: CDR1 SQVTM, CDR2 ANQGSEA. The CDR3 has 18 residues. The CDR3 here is CSVGGGGGREGRYNEQFF. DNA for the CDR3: TGCAGCGTTGGAGGGGGAGGTGGGCGGGAGGGGAGATACAATGAGCAGTTCTTC.

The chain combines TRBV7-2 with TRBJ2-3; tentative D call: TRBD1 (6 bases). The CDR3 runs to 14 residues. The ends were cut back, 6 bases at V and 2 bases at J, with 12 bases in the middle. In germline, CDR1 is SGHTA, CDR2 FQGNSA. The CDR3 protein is CASRRTAATDTQYF. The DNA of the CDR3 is TGTGCCAGCAGAAGGACAGCCGCCACAGATACGCAGTATTTT.

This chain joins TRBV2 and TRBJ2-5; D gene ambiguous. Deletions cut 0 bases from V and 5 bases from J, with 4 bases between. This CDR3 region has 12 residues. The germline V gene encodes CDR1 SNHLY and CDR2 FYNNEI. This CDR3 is CASSEAEETQYF. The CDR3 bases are TGTGCCAGCAGTGAAGCGGAGGAGACCCAGTACTTC.

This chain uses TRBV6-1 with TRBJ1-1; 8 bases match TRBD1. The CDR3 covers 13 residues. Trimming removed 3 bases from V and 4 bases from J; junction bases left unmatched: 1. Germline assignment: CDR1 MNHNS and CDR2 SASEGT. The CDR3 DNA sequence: TGTGCCAGCAGTGAGACAGGGGTCACTGAAGCTTTCTTT. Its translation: CASSETGVTEAFF.

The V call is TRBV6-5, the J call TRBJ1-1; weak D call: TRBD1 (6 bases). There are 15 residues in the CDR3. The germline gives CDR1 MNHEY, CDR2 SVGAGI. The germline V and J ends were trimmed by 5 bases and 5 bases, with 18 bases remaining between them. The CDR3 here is CASSNPITGLTEAFF. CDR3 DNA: TGTGCCAGCAGTAACCCGATTACAGGGCTGACTGAAGCTTTCTTT.

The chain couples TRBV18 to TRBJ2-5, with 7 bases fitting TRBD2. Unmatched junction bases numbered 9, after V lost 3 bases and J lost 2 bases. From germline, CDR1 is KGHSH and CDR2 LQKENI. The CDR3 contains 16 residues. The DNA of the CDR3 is TGTGCCAGCTCACCTCGGGGCAGCGGGGTACAAGAGACCCAGTACTTC. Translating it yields CASSPRGSGVQETQYF. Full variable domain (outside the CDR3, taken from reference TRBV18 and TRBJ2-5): NAGVMQNPRHLVRRRGQEARLRCSPMKGHSHVYWYRQLPEEGLKFMVYLQKENIIDESGMPKERFSAEFPKEGPSILRIQQVVRGDSAAYFCASSPRGSGVQETQYFGPGTRLLVL.

CDR3 in DNA: TGTGCCAGCTCACCACCAGTCCCAGGGTACACTGAAGCTTTCTTT. Translation gives CASSPPVPGYTEAFF. This chain links TRBV18 with TRBJ1-1; D might be TRBD1 (5 bases). Trimming stripped 0 bases from V and 3 bases from J, with 11 bases between. CDR3 length: 15 amino acids. The germline CDR1 and CDR2 sequences are KGHSH and LQKENI.

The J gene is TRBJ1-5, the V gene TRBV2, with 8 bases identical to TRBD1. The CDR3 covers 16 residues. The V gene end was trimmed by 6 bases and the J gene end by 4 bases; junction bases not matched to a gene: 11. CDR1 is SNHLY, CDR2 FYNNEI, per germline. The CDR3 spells CASSPRDRTLNQPQHF. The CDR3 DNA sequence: TGTGCCAGCAGCCCCCGGGACAGGACCCTAAATCAGCCCCAGCATTTT.

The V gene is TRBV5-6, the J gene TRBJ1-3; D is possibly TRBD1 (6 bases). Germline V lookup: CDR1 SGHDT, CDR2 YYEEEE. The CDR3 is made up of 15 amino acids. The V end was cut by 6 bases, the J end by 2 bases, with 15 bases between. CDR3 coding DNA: TGTGCCAGCACCGGACAGCCTCTGGCTGGAAACACCATATATTTT. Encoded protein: CASTGQPLAGNTIYF.

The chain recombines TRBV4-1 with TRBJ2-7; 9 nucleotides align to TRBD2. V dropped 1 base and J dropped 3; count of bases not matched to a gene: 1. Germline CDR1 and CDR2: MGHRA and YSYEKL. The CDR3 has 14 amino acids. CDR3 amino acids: CASSQGTSVYEQYF. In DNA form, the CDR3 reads TGCGCCAGCAGCCAAGGGACTAGCGTCTACGAGCAGTACTTC.

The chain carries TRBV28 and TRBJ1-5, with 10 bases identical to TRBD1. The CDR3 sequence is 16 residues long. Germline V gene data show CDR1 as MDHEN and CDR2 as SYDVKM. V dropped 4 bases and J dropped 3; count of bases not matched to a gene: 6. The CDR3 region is CASSSGTGALNQPQHF. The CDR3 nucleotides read TGTGCCAGCAGTTCCGGGACAGGGGCGCTCAATCAGCCCCAGCATTTT.

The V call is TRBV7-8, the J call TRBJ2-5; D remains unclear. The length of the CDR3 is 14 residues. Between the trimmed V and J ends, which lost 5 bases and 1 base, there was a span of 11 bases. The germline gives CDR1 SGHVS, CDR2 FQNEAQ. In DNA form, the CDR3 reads TGTGCCAGCAGCCCACGGAGTTCCCAAGAGACCCAGTACTTC. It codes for CASSPRSSQETQYF.

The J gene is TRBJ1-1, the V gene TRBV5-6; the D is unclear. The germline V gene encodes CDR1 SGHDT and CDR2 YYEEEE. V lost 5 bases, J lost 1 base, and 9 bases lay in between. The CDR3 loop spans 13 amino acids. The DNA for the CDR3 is TGTGCCAGCAGTCCTGGCCCGAACACTGAAGCTTTCTTT. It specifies CASSPGPNTEAFF.

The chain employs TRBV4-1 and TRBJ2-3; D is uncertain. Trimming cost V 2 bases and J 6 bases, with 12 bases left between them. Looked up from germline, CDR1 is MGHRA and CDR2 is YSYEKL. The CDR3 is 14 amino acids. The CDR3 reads CASSQTAGLDTQYF. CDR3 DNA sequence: TGCGCCAGCAGCCAAACGGCAGGCTTGGATACGCAGTATTTT.

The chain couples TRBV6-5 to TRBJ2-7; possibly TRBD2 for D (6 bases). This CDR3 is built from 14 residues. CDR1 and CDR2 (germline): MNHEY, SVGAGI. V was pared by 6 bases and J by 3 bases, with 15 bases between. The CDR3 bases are TGTGCCAGCAGCCTGGAGGGTAGCCACTACGAGCAGTACTTC. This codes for CASSLEGSHYEQYF.

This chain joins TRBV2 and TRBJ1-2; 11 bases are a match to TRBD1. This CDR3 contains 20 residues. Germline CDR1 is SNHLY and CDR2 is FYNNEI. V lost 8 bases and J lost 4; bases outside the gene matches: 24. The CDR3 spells CASAYAPGQGEALSLYGYTF. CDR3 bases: TGTGCCAGCGCCTATGCCCCGGGACAGGGGGAGGCCCTTAGTCTCTATGGCTACACCTTC.

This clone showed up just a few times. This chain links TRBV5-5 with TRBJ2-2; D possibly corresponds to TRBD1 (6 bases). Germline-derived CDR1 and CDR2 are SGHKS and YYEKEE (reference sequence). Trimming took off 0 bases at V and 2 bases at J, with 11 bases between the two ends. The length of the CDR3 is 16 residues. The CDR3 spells CASSLDGRGNTGELFF. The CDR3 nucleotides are TGTGCCAGCAGCTTGGATGGCAGGGGTAACACCGGGGAGCTGTTTTTT.